A single sample is the source of the 14 T cell receptor beta chains below, sequenced in a study of healthy donors' naive CD4 and CD8 T cells. Starting from roughly 0.55 ug of total RNA, TCR libraries were made with linear amplification. From the reads, TCRdb called clonotypes with MiXCR, one entry per CDR3 protein. The sample holds around 180,000 distinct CDR3 sequences, about 70% seen once. What was sequenced was naive CD4+ and CD8+ T cells sorted from blood, pooled from several donors. These receptors all come from a pool of human donors in good health; the sample pools cells from several healthy donors.

The J gene is TRBJ1-1, the V gene TRBV29-1; 7 bases line up with TRBD1. Germline V gene sequence: CDR1 SQVTM, CDR2 ANQGSEA. J gave up 8 bases and V 7 bases, and 13 bases lay outside the gene matches. This CDR3 contains 13 residues. The CDR3 loop is CSAGLGGGPEAFF. The CDR3 DNA sequence: TGCAGCGCTGGGTTGGGAGGGGGCCCGGAAGCTTTCTTT.

The CDR3 DNA reads TGTGCCTGGAGTACGGCGGCTCCTGGGAACACTGAAGCTTTCTTT. Translation: CAWSTAAPGNTEAFF. The V call is TRBV30, the J call TRBJ1-1; unclear D gene. The germline gives CDR1 GTSNPN, CDR2 SVGIG (reference sequence). V gave up 2 bases and J gave up 1 base, with 14 bases separating them. This CDR3 has 15 amino acids.

The J gene is TRBJ1-1, the V gene TRBV7-8; D remains unclear. V was shortened by 2 bases and J by 0 bases, with 10 bases between the two germline ends. This CDR3 has 15 amino acids. CDR1 SGHVS and CDR2 FQNEAQ come from the germline V gene. CDR3 nucleotide sequence: TGTGCCAGCAGCTTATTGAACAGAGTGAACACTGAAGCTTTCTTT. Translation gives CASSLLNRVNTEAFF.

This chain connects TRBV11-1 to TRBJ2-7, with no clear D. This CDR3 spans 24 amino acids. V was shortened by 4 bases and J by 1 base, with 41 bases between the two germline ends. Looked up from germline, CDR1 is SGHAT and CDR2 is FQDESV (reference sequence). Here the CDR3 DNA reads TGTGCCAGCAGCTCACCCAACCCTCTACCCTGGACCAGCAACCAGACTCGTCGTTCCTACGAGCAGTACTTC. This encodes CASSSPNPLPWTSNQTRRSYEQYF.

The CDR3 region has the DNA TGCGCCAGCGCTATTTTGGGCTTTCAAGAGACCCAGTACTTC. Protein: CASAILGFQETQYF. The chain has TRBV5-1 and TRBJ2-5; D gene unclear. In germline, CDR1 is SGHRS, CDR2 YFSETQ. The V end was cut by 7 bases, the J end by 2 bases, with 15 bases between. This CDR3 is 14 amino acids long.

The chain uses TRBV12-3 or TRBV12-4 and TRBJ2-7; D unclear. The CDR3 runs to 12 residues. V was shortened by 5 bases and J by 3 bases, with 8 bases between the two germline ends. For the CDR3, the DNA is TGTGCCAGCAGTGGAGAGGACTACGAGCAGTACTTC. Translated, it gives CASSGEDYEQYF.

The CDR3 DNA is TGTGCCAGTAGCGACAGGGGACAGGGAGGGACTGAAGCTTTCTTT. Its translation is CASSDRGQGGTEAFF. The chain is built from TRBV19 and TRBJ1-1; 9 bases align to TRBD1. This CDR3 region has 15 residues. V shed 6 bases, J shed 5 bases, and the junction held 10 bases outside the gene matches. The germline V gene encodes CDR1 LNHDA and CDR2 SQIVND (reference sequence).

The rearrangement uses TRBV5-1 and TRBJ1-1; 7 nucleotides line up with TRBD1. The CDR3 is made up of 15 amino acids. Germline CDR1 and CDR2: SGHRS and YFSETQ. V was clipped by 0 bases and J by 3 bases; unmatched bases: 5. The CDR3: CASSLVSGGDTEAFF. DNA for the CDR3: TGCGCCAGCAGCTTGGTCTCAGGGGGTGACACTGAAGCTTTCTTT.

The V and J genes are TRBV5-1 and TRBJ2-7; 14 nucleotides align to TRBD2. Germline lookup yields CDR1 SGHRS and CDR2 YFSETQ. This CDR3 is 16 amino acids long. V lost 4 bases, J lost 2 bases, and 5 bases stayed unmatched. The CDR3 nucleotides are TGCGCCAGCAGCATCGGACTAGCGGGAGGCACCTACGAGCAGTACGTC. Protein: CASSIGLAGGTYEQYV.

The rearrangement joins TRBV7-8 to TRBJ1-1; tentatively, D is TRBD1 (6 bases). The germline V and J ends were trimmed by 5 bases and 2 bases, with 12 bases remaining between them. Germline V gene sequence: CDR1 SGHVS, CDR2 FQNEAQ. The CDR3 length is 14 residues. For the CDR3, the DNA is TGTGCCAGCAGCCAAATACAGGGCAACACTGAAGCTTTCTTT. Its protein product is CASSQIQGNTEAFF.

The rearrangement links TRBV29-1 to TRBJ1-2; D not resolved. CDR3 length equals 12 residues. Germline CDR1 reads SQVTM; CDR2 reads ANQGSEA. Trimming took 3 bases from V and 1 from J, leaving 6 bases between them. The CDR3: CSVESFNYGYTF. The CDR3 nucleotides read TGCAGCGTTGAGAGCTTTAACTATGGCTACACCTTC.

The genes are TRBV12-3 or TRBV12-4 and TRBJ2-7, with a possible D match to TRBD1 (5 bases). The V end lost 7 bases, the J end lost 4 bases, and 17 bases lay between the germline ends. This CDR3 comprises 14 residues. The CDR3 protein is CASTDSPSVYEQYF. CDR3 bases: TGTGCCAGCACAGACAGTCCCTCTGTATACGAGCAGTACTTC.

V is TRBV4-1 and J is TRBJ1-1; D remains ambiguous. The length of the CDR3 is 13 residues. Germline lookup yields CDR1 MGHRA and CDR2 YSYEKL. Trimming left V 0 bases short and J 8 bases short, with 10 bases between. The CDR3 sequence: CASSQDLGWEAFF. The CDR3 coding sequence is TGCGCCAGCAGCCAAGATCTTGGTTGGGAAGCTTTCTTT.

This clonotype was found a few times. The V gene is TRBV20-1, the J gene TRBJ2-7; 8 bases align to TRBD2. Germline CDR1 is DFQATT and CDR2 is SNEGSKA (reference sequence). The CDR3 is 14 residues long. The trim removed 5 bases at V and 8 bases at J, leaving 14 bases unmatched. The CDR3 spells CSAPLTGGPRKQYF. In DNA, the CDR3 is TGCAGTGCTCCCTTAACGGGAGGGCCCCGGAAGCAGTACTTC.